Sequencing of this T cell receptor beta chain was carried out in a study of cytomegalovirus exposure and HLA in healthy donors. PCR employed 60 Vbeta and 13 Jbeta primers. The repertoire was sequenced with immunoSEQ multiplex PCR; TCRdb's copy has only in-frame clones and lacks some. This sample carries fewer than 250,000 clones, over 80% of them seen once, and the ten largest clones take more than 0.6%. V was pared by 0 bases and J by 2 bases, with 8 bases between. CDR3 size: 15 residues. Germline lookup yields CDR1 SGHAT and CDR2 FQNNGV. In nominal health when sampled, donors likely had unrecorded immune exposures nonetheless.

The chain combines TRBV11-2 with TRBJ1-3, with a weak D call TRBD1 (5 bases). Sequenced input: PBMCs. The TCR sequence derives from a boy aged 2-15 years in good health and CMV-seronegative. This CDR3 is CASSLESRAGNTIYF. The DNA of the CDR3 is TGTGCCAGCAGCTTAGAGTCCAGGGCTGGAAACACCATATATTTT. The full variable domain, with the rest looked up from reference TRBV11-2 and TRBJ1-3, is EAGVAQSPRYKIIEKRQSVAFWCNPISGHATLYWYQQILGQGPKLLIQFQNNGVVDDSQLPKDRFSAERLKGVDSTLKIQPAKLEDSAVYLCASSLESRAGNTIYFGEGSWLTVV.